The entry below describes one T cell receptor (beta chain). The sample comes from a study of blood T cell repertoires in COVID-19. Sequenced by immunoSEQ multiplex PCR; TCRdb stores in-frame clones only, minus some. Here the sample spans around 300,000 clones, approximately 88% being singletons. CDR1 SGHAT and CDR2 FQNNGV come from the germline V gene. Trimming removed 4 bases from V and 5 bases from J; junction bases left unmatched: 5. CDR3 length: 15 residues. The sequenced sample was peripheral blood. The source is a woman between 45 and 65 years old with active or convalescent COVID-19. The chain carries TRBV11-2 and TRBJ2-3, with 11 bases fitting TRBD2. Written as DNA, the CDR3 is TGTGCCAGCAGCTACACTAGCGGGGGCGGAGATACGCAGTATTTT. It yields the protein CASSYTSGGGDTQYF.